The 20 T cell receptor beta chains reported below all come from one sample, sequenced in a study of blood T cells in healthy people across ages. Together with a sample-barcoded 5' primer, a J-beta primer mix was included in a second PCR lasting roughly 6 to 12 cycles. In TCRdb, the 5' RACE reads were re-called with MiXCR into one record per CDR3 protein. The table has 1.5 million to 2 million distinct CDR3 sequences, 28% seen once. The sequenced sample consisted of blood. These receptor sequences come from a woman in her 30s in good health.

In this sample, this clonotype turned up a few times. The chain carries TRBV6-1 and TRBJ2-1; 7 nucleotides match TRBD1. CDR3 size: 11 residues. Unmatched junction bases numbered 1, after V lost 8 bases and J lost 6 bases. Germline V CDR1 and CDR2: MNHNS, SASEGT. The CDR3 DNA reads TGTGCCAGCGACAGGGTCAATGAGCAGTTCTTC. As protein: CASDRVNEQFF.

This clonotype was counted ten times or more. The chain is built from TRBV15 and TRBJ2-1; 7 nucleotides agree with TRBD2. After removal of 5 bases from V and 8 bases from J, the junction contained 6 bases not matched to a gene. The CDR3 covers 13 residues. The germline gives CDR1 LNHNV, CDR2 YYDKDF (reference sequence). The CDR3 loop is CATSAGEGDEQFF. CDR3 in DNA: TGTGCCACCAGCGCGGGAGAGGGCGATGAGCAGTTCTTC.

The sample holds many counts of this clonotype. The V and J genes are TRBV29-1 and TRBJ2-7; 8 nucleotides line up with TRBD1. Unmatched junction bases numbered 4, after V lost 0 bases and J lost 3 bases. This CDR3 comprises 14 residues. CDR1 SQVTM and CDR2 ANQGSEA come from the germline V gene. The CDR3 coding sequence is TGCAGCGTTGAAGAGCCGGGACAGGACTACGAGCAGTACTTC. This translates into CSVEEPGQDYEQYF.

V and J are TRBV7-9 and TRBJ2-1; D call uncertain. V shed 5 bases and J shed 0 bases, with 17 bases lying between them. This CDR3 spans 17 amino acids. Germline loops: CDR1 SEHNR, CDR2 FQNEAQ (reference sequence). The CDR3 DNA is TGTGCCAGCAGCAACACGGCGGTCCGGAGCTCCTACAATGAGCAGTTCTTC. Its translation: CASSNTAVRSSYNEQFF.

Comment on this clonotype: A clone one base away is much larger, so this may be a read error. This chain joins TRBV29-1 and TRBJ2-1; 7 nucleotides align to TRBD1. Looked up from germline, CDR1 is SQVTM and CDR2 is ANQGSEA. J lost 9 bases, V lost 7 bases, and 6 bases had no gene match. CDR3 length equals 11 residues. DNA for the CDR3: TGCAGCGGACTTACAGGGGCTGAGCAGTTCTTC. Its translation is CSGLTGAEQFF.

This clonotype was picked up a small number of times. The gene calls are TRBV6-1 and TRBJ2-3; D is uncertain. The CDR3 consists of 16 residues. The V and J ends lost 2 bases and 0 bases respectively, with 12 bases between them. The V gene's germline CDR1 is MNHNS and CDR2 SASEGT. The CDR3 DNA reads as TGTGCCAGCAGTGAATGGCTACTGACTAGCACAGATACGCAGTATTTT. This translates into CASSEWLLTSTDTQYF.

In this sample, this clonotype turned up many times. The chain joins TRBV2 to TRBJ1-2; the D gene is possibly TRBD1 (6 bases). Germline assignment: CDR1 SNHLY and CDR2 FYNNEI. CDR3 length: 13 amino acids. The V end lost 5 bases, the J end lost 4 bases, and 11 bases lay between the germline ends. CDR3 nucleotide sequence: TGTGCCAGCAGTCGGGACACCTTCTATGGCTACACCTTC. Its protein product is CASSRDTFYGYTF.

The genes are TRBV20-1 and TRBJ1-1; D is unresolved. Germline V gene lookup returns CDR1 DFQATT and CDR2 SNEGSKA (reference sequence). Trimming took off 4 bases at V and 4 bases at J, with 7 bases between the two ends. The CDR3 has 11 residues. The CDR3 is CSAKVSTEAFF. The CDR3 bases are TGCAGTGCTAAGGTGAGCACTGAAGCTTTCTTT.

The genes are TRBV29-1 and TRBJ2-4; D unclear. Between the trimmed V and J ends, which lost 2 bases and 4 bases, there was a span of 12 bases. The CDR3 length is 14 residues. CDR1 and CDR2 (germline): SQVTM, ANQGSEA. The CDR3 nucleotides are TGCAGCGTTGAACGATTGGTCGCGAAAAACATTCAGTACTTC. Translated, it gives CSVERLVAKNIQYF. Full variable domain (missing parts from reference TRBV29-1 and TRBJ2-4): SAVISQKPSRDICQRGTSLTIQCQVDSQVTMMFWYRQQPGQSLTLIATANQGSEATYESGFVIDKFPISRPNLTFSTLTVSNMSPEDSSIYLCSVERLVAKNIQYFGAGTRLSVL.

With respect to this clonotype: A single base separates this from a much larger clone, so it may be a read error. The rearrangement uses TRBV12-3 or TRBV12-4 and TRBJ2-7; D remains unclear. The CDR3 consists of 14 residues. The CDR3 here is CTSTPFGNSYEQYF. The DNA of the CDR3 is TGTACCAGCACCCCGTTCGGAAACTCCTACGAGCAGTACTTC.

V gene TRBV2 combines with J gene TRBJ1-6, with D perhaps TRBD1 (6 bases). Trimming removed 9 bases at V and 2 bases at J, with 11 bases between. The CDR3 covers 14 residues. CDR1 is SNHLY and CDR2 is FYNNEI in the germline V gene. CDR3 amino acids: CARRGRPYNSPLHF. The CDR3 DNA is TGTGCCAGGCGGGGGCGCCCCTATAATTCACCCCTCCACTTT.

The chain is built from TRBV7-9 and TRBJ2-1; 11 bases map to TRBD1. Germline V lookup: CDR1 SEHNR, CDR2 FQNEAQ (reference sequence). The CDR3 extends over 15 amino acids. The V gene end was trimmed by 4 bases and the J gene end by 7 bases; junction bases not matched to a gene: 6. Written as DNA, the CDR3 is TGTGCCAGCAGCTCGGACAGGGGGCTAATGAATGAGCAGTTCTTC. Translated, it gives CASSSDRGLMNEQFF.

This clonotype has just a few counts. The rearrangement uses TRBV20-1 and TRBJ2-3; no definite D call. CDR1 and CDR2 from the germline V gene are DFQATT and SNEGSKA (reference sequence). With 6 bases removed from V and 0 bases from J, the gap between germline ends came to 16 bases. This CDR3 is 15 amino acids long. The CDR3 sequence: CSAGPKPTSTDTQYF. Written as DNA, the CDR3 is TGCAGTGCCGGGCCGAAACCAACTAGCACAGATACGCAGTATTTT.

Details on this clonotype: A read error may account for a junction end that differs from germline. CDR3 residues: CTSSIQGSIYEQYF. The CDR3 nucleotides read TGTACCAGCAGTATCCAGGGAAGTATCTACGAGCAGTACTTC. The chain couples TRBV12-3 or TRBV12-4 to TRBJ2-7; tentatively, D is TRBD1 (5 bases). This CDR3 spans 14 amino acids.

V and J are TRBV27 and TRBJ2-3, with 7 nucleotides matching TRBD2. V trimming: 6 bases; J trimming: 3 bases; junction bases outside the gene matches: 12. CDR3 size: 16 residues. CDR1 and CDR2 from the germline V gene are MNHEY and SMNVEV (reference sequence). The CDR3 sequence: CASRASGDVGTDTQYF. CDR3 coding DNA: TGTGCCAGCAGGGCTAGCGGAGATGTGGGTACAGATACGCAGTATTTT.

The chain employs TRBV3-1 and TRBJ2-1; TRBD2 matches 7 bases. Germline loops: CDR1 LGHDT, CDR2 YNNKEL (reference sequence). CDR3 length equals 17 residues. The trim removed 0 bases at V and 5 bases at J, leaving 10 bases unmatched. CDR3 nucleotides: TGTGCCAGCAGCCAAGATCACCCTAGCGGTACCGACAATGAGCAGTTCTTC. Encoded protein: CASSQDHPSGTDNEQFF.

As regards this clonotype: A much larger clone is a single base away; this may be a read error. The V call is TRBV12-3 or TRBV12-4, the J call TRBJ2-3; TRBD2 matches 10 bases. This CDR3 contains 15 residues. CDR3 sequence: CASSGSGGYTDMQYF. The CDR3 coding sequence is TGTGCCAGCAGCGGTAGCGGGGGGTACACAGATATGCAGTATTTT.

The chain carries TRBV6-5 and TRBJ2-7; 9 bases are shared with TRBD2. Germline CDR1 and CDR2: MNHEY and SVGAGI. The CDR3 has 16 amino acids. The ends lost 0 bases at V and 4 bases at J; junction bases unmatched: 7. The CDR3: CASSYSSGAGGYEQYF. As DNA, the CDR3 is TGTGCCAGCAGTTACTCGTCGGGGGCGGGGGGGTACGAGCAGTACTTC.

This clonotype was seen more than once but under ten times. CDR3 loop: CASSPPGGLETQYF. CDR3 sequence (DNA): TGTGCCAGCAGTCCCCCAGGGGGCCTAGAGACCCAGTACTTC. The chain recombines TRBV6-2 or TRBV6-3 with TRBJ2-5; 8 nucleotides match TRBD1. Germline assignment: CDR1 MNHEY and CDR2 SVGEGT. The trim removed 5 bases at V and 4 bases at J, leaving 6 bases unmatched. This CDR3 region has 14 residues.

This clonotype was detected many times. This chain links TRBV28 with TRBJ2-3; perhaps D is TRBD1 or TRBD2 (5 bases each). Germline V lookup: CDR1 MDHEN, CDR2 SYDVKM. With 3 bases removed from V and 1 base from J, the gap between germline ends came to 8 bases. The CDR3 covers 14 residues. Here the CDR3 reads CASSLGVRTDTQYF. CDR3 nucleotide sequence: TGTGCCAGCAGTTTGGGGGTACGCACAGATACGCAGTATTTT.